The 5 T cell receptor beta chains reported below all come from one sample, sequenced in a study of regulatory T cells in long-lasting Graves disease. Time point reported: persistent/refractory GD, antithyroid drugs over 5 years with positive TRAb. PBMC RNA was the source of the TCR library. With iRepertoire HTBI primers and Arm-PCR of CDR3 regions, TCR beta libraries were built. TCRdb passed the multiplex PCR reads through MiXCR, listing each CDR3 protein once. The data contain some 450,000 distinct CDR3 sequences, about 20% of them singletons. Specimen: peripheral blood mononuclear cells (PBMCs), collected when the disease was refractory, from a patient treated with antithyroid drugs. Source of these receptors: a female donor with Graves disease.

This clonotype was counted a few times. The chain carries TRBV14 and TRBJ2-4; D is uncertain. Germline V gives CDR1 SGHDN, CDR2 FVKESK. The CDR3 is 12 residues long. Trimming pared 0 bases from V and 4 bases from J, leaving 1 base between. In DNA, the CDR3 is TGTGCCAGCAGCCAAGATAAAAACATTCAGTACTTC. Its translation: CASSQDKNIQYF.

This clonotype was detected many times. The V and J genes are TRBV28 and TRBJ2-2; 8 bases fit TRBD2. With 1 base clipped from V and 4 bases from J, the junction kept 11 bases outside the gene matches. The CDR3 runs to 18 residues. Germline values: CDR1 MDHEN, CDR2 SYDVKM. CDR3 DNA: TGTGCCAGCAGTTTATTGGGCGGGAGGCTATTCGGCACCGGGGAGCTGTTTTTT. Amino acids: CASSLLGGRLFGTGELFF.

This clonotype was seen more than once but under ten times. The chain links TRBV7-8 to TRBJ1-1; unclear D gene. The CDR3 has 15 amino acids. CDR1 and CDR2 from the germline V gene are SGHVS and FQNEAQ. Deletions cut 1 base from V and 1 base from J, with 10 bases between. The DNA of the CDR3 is TGTGCCAGCAGCTTAGGGTACGGGTGGAACACTGAAGCTTTCTTT. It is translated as CASSLGYGWNTEAFF. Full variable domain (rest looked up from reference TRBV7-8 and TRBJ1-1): GAGVSQSPRYKVAKRGQDVALRCDPISGHVSLFWYQQALGQGPEFLTYFQNEAQLDKSGLPSDRFFAERPEGSVSTLKIQRTQQEDSAVYLCASSLGYGWNTEAFFGQGTRLTVV.

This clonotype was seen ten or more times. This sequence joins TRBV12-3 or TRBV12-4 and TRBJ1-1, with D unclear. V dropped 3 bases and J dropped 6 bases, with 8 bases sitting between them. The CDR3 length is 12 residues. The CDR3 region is CASSLAESEAFF. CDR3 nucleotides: TGTGCCAGCAGTTTGGCGGAATCTGAAGCTTTCTTT.

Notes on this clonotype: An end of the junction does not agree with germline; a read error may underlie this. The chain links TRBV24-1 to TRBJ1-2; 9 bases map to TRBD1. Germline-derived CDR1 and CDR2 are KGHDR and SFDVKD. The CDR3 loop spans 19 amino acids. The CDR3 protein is CATSEGSGTGFHRLYRYTF. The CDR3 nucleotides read TGTGCCACCAGTGAAGGTTCGGGGACAGGGTTTCACCGTCTCTATCGCTACACCTTC.